The 27 T cell receptor beta chains listed next were all sequenced from one sample in a study of radiotherapy plus CTLA-4 blockade in lung cancer. Assay: immunoSEQ multiplex PCR; the TCRdb copy retains only in-frame clones and omits some. The table records 100,000 to 150,000 clones, about 87% of them present only once. Specimen: peripheral blood, collected from a patient treated with radiotherapy plus ipilimumab. The receptors derive from a human donor with non-small cell lung cancer that progressed on radiotherapy plus ipilimumab.

This clone is a singleton in its sample. The chain employs TRBV6-6 and TRBJ1-1; TRBD1 is a possible D gene (6 bases). CDR3 size: 15 residues. Germline CDR1 is MNHNY and CDR2 is SVGAGI (reference sequence). The V gene lost 0 bases and the J gene lost 1 base, with 9 bases spanning the gap. The CDR3 DNA reads as TGTGCCAGCAGTTACTCGACAGGCCGGAACACTGAAGCTTTCTTT. It encodes CASSYSTGRNTEAFF.

The chain joins TRBV29-1 to TRBJ2-1; 9 bases agree with TRBD2. V shed 0 bases and J 9 bases; nucleotides not matched to a gene: 18. CDR3 length: 18 residues. From germline, CDR1 is SQVTM and CDR2 ANQGSEA. The CDR3 sequence is CSVEDLKTVLAGSGEQFF. CDR3 bases: TGCAGCGTTGAAGATCTGAAGACTGTTCTAGCGGGATCTGGTGAGCAGTTCTTC.

The CDR3 loop reads CATSTGPPDTQYF. For the CDR3, the DNA is TGTGCCACCAGCACAGGCCCACCGGATACGCAGTATTTT. V is TRBV15 and J is TRBJ2-3, with no clear D. Germline CDR1 reads LNHNV; CDR2 reads YYDKDF (reference sequence). The CDR3 spans 13 residues. Trimming took off 4 bases at V and 6 bases at J, with 11 bases between the two ends.

The chain recombines TRBV6-5 with TRBJ2-3; 8 bases agree with TRBD2. This CDR3 spans 14 amino acids. Germline CDR1 reads MNHEY; CDR2 reads SVGAGI. V lost 5 bases and J lost 2; bases outside the gene matches: 3. The CDR3 spells CASSQTSVTDTQYF. For the CDR3, the DNA is TGTGCCAGCAGTCAGACTAGCGTCACAGATACGCAGTATTTT.

This clone is labeled as large (0.1 to 1%). The chain combines TRBV4-1 with TRBJ2-7; TRBD1 is a possible D gene (7 bases). The germline V and J ends were trimmed by 0 bases and 6 bases, with 18 bases remaining between them. CDR3 length equals 16 residues. CDR1 is MGHRA, CDR2 YSYEKL, per germline. The CDR3 spells CASSQEGGGNSLEQYF. In DNA, the CDR3 is TGCGCCAGCAGCCAAGAAGGGGGCGGGAATTCCCTCGAGCAGTACTTC.

The chain is built from TRBV5-4 and TRBJ1-1, with 12 bases fitting TRBD1. J gave up 3 bases and V 10 bases, and 10 bases lay outside the gene matches. The CDR3 is 15 residues long. Germline CDR1 SGHNT, CDR2 YYREEE (reference sequence). CDR3 bases: TGTGCCGGCACGGGACAGGGGGCGGTGGACACTGAAGCTTTCTTT. Translated, it gives CAGTGQGAVDTEAFF.

The chain employs TRBV10-2 and TRBJ2-4; 7 nucleotides align to TRBD2. Germline V gene lookup returns CDR1 WSHSY and CDR2 SAAADI. This CDR3 spans 13 amino acids. V lost 4 bases, J lost 8 bases, and 5 bases stayed unmatched. CDR3 region: CASSGGGWDIQYF. In nucleotides, the CDR3 is TGCGCCAGCAGTGGGGGAGGGTGGGACATTCAGTACTTC.

J is TRBJ2-1 and V is TRBV6-5, with TRBD2 identical over 9 bases. Germline CDR1 MNHEY, CDR2 SVGAGI. The CDR3 extends over 15 amino acids. The trim removed 6 bases at V and 7 bases at J, leaving 10 bases unmatched. CDR3 amino acids: CASSAPSGTRNEQFF. The CDR3 DNA follows: TGTGCCAGCAGCGCCCCTAGCGGGACCAGGAATGAGCAGTTCTTC.

The table lists this clone with a few counts. The V gene is TRBV27, the J gene TRBJ1-2; perhaps TRBD1 as D (5 bases). Germline CDR1 is MNHEY and CDR2 is SMNVEV (reference sequence). This CDR3 has 15 amino acids. V lost 4 bases to trimming and J lost 5 bases, with 17 bases between them. The CDR3 DNA reads TGTGCCAGCAGTTCCCTGGGGGGAGGAGATTATGGCTACACCTTC. This sequence encodes CASSSLGGGDYGYTF.

The chain has TRBV5-8 and TRBJ2-5; D not certain. V was shortened by 7 bases and J by 5 bases, with 9 bases between the two germline ends. The CDR3 runs 11 residues. Germline CDR1 SGHTS, CDR2 YDEGEE. The CDR3, as DNA: TGTGCCAGCCTACAATGGGAGACCCAGTACTTC. It yields the protein CASLQWETQYF.

The chain carries TRBV5-1 and TRBJ2-1, with D perhaps matching TRBD2 (6 bases). This CDR3 region has 15 residues. The V end was cut by 4 bases, the J end by 2 bases, with 13 bases between. Germline-derived CDR1 and CDR2 are SGHRS and YFSETQ. CDR3 residues: CASSLNTGAYNEQFF. The CDR3 DNA is TGCGCCAGCAGCCTGAATACGGGAGCCTACAATGAGCAGTTCTTC.

The chain employs TRBV6-1 and TRBJ1-1, with D hard to call. This CDR3 has 13 amino acids. Germline V lookup: CDR1 MNHNS, CDR2 SASEGT. Trimming took off 5 bases at V and 6 bases at J, with 13 bases between the two ends. CDR3 DNA sequence: TGTGCCAGCAGTCACAACGGGCGGGCTGAAGCTTTCTTT. Its protein product is CASSHNGRAEAFF.

This chain joins TRBV5-6 and TRBJ2-1; 9 positions agree with TRBD2. Trimming took 0 bases from V and 6 from J; bases not matched to a gene: 4. The CDR3 is made up of 15 amino acids. CDR1 and CDR2 (germline): SGHDT, YYEEEE. In DNA, the CDR3 is TGTGCCAGCAGCTTGGGGGCGGGAGGGATCAATGAGCAGTTCTTC. Its translation: CASSLGAGGINEQFF.

The DNA of the CDR3 is TGCGCCAGCAGCCAAGGAATTAGCGGGGGCTCCTACGAGCAGTACTTC. This translates into CASSQGISGGSYEQYF. This chain connects TRBV4-1 to TRBJ2-7; 9 positions agree with TRBD2. V trimming: 1 base; J trimming: 0 bases; junction bases outside the gene matches: 4. This CDR3 contains 16 residues. The V gene's germline CDR1 is MGHRA and CDR2 YSYEKL.

This sequence joins TRBV10-3 and TRBJ1-1, with 9 nucleotides matching TRBD1. Germline V gene data show CDR1 as ENHRY and CDR2 as SYGVKD. J lost 7 bases, V lost 4 bases, and 1 base had no gene match. CDR3 size: 12 residues. The CDR3 is CAISGDRDEAFF. The DNA for the CDR3 is TGTGCCATCAGTGGGGACAGGGATGAAGCTTTCTTT.

The rearrangement joins TRBV7-8 to TRBJ2-2; 8 nucleotides line up with TRBD2. Germline lookup yields CDR1 SGHVS and CDR2 FQNEAQ. Trimming at V came to 2 bases and at J to 3 bases, leaving 2 bases not matched to a gene. This CDR3 spans 15 amino acids. In DNA, the CDR3 is TGTGCCAGCAGCTTATTCGGGAGGGACACCGGGGAGCTGTTTTTT. As protein: CASSLFGRDTGELFF.

The genes are TRBV4-1 and TRBJ2-5, with D perhaps matching TRBD2 (6 bases). V lost 0 bases to trimming and J lost 1 base, with 15 bases between them. Germline V gives CDR1 MGHRA, CDR2 YSYEKL. This CDR3 comprises 17 residues. The CDR3 loop is CASSQELIAVVQETQYF. Here the CDR3 DNA reads TGCGCCAGCAGCCAAGAGTTGATAGCGGTGGTCCAAGAGACCCAGTACTTC.

This chain connects TRBV5-1 to TRBJ2-1; TRBD2 aligns across 13 bases. From germline, CDR1 is SGHRS and CDR2 YFSETQ. Trimming took 2 bases from V and 7 from J; bases not matched to a gene: 3. CDR3 length: 15 amino acids. The CDR3 DNA sequence: TGCGCCAGCAGCTTTACTAGCGGGAGGGGTAATGAGCAGTTCTTC. Its protein is CASSFTSGRGNEQFF.

The gene calls are TRBV27 and TRBJ2-3; 7 bases agree with TRBD1. Germline CDR1 and CDR2: MNHEY and SMNVEV (reference sequence). CDR3 size: 16 residues. Losses at the gene ends were 4 bases for V and 0 bases for J; bases not matched to a gene: 7. CDR3 nucleotides: TGTGCCAGCAGTTCGCTAGGGGGCCCTAGCACAGATACGCAGTATTTT. This translates into CASSSLGGPSTDTQYF.

The gene calls are TRBV6-6 and TRBJ1-2; D is ambiguous. The V gene's germline CDR1 is MNHNY and CDR2 SVGAGI (reference sequence). Trimming pared 0 bases from V and 5 bases from J, leaving 1 base between. CDR3 size: 11 residues. As DNA, the CDR3 is TGTGCCAGCAGTTACTCGTATGGCTACACCTTC. It yields the protein CASSYSYGYTF.

The chain uses TRBV9 and TRBJ2-7, with D uncertain. Germline CDR1 and CDR2: SGDLS and YYNGEE. The V end lost 0 bases, the J end lost 0 bases, and 7 bases lay between the germline ends. The CDR3 contains 14 residues. The chain's CDR3 is CASSVGGSSYEQYF. The DNA of the CDR3 is TGTGCCAGCAGCGTAGGTGGCAGCTCCTACGAGCAGTACTTC.

The rearrangement uses TRBV18 and TRBJ2-4; D is undetermined. Trimming pared 2 bases from V and 2 bases from J, leaving 10 bases between. The CDR3 consists of 15 residues. Germline V CDR1 and CDR2: KGHSH, LQKENI. CDR3 DNA sequence: TGTGCCAGCTCACCAAGGTCGTTTACCAAAAACATTCAGTACTTC. Translated, it gives CASSPRSFTKNIQYF.

The V call is TRBV29-1, the J call TRBJ1-2, with a possible D match to TRBD1 (6 bases). CDR1 and CDR2 (germline): SQVTM, ANQGSEA. The CDR3 has 11 residues. CDR3 bases: TGCAGTGTCGGGGGGCTGCGTGGCTACACCTTC. Translating it yields CSVGGLRGYTF.

The CDR3 sequence is CASSHTDRRETEAFF. Here the CDR3 DNA reads TGCGCCAGCAGCCATACCGACAGGCGGGAAACTGAAGCTTTCTTT. V and J are TRBV4-1 and TRBJ1-1; D possibly corresponds to TRBD1 (6 bases). Germline CDR1 and CDR2: MGHRA and YSYEKL. The CDR3 sequence is 15 residues long. V gave up 3 bases and J gave up 5 bases, with 16 bases separating them.

The chain has TRBV7-9 and TRBJ1-1, with D hard to call. The CDR3 extends over 16 amino acids. Looked up from germline, CDR1 is SEHNR and CDR2 is FQNEAQ (reference sequence). Between the trimmed V and J ends, which lost 3 bases and 0 bases, there was a span of 14 bases. CDR3 protein: CASSFFPPALNTEAFF. The CDR3 DNA reads as TGTGCCAGCAGCTTTTTCCCCCCCGCCCTGAACACTGAAGCTTTCTTT.

This clone occurred once. The chain employs TRBV2 and TRBJ2-1; TRBD2 agrees at 10 bases. V shed 4 bases and J 0 bases; nucleotides not matched to a gene: 6. CDR1 SNHLY and CDR2 FYNNEI come from the germline V gene. The CDR3 runs to 17 residues. The CDR3: CASSVGGTSVSYNEQFF. The CDR3 DNA reads TGTGCCAGCAGTGTAGGGGGGACTAGCGTCTCCTACAATGAGCAGTTCTTC.

The chain is built from TRBV10-3 and TRBJ2-1; D uncertain. V was shortened by 10 bases and J by 8 bases, with 30 bases between the two germline ends. There are 17 residues in the CDR3. CDR1 ENHRY and CDR2 SYGVKD come from the germline V gene. This CDR3 is CATRKVSGLYLWDEQFF. The CDR3 DNA reads TGTGCCACACGTAAGGTCAGTGGTCTGTATTTATGGGATGAGCAGTTCTTC.